This T cell receptor beta chain came from a study of human T cells and chemical hapten exposure. Background on the study: Donors were sensitized with 2% DPC on the upper inner arm. Patients had diphenylcyclopropenone applied to the scalp weekly throughout the approximately 25-week study.

Many counts were recorded for this clonotype. What it recognizes is unknown. General study findings and limits: Clustering by CDR3 similarity yielded significantly more large clusters from expanded TCRs than controls. After DPC sensitization, TCRs above 1 in 1000 frequency showed no change.

One entry per CDR3 protein results from TCRdb running MiXCR on the RACE reads. The data contain fewer than 50,000 distinct CDR3 sequences, 7.6% of them seen just once; the ten biggest clones take up 1.3%. The V gene's germline CDR1 is SGHNT and CDR2 YENEEA. CDR3 size: 16 residues. V lost 5 bases and J lost 1; bases outside the gene matches: 7. Stated time point: pre-sensitization, week 0. The treatment is: therapeutic diphenylcyclopropenone sensitization with weekly scalp DPC. The clonotype comes from a woman in her forties or fifties with alopecia areata. Some clones in this sample may be carry-over from other donors' samples. The material was whole blood, obtained in connection with sensitization to the hapten diphenylcyclopropenone (DPC). The chain is built from TRBV11-3 and TRBJ2-5, with 10 bases identical to TRBD2. The CDR3 DNA sequence: TGTGCCAGCAGCCCGCGGTCTAGCGGGGGCCAAGAGACCCAGTACTTC. Its translation: CASSPRSSGGQETQYF. The variable domain in full, completed from reference TRBV11-3 and TRBJ2-5, reads EAGVVQSPRYKIIEKKQPVAFWCNPISGHNTLYWYLQNLGQGPELLIRYENEEAVDDSQLPKDRFSAERLKGVDSTLKIQPAELGDSAVYLCASSPRSSGGQETQYFGPGTRLLVL.